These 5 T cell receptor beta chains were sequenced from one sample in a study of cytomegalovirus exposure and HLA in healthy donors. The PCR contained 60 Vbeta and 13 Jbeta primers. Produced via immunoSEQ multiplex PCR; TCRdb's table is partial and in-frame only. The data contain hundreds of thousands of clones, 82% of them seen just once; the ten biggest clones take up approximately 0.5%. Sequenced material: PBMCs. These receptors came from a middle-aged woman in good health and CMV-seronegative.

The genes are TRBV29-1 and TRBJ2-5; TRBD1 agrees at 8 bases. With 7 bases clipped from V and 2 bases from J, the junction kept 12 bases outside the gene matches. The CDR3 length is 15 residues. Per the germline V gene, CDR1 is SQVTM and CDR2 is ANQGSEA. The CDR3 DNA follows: TGCAGCGCCGGACAGGGCCCTTTGTTTCAAGAGACCCAGTACTTC. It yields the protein CSAGQGPLFQETQYF.

The DNA of the CDR3 is TGTGCCAGCAGAAGCGATGGGTCCTCCTACGAGCAGTACTTC. Translating it yields CASRSDGSSYEQYF. This chain connects TRBV6-5 to TRBJ2-7; D is uncertain. Trimming took off 6 bases at V and 0 bases at J, with 12 bases between the two ends. CDR3 length: 14 residues. Germline loops: CDR1 MNHEY, CDR2 SVGAGI.

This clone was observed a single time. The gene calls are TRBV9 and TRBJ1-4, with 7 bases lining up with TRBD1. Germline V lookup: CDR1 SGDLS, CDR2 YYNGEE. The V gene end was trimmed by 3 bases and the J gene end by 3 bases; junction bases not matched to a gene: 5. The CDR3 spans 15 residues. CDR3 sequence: CASSARQGSNEKLFF. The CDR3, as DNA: TGTGCCAGCAGCGCCCGACAGGGCTCTAATGAAAAACTGTTTTTT.

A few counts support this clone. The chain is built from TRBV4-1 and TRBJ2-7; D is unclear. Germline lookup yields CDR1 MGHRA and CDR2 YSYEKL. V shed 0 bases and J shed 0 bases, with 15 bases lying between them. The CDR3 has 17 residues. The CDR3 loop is CASSQDPQQINSYEQYF. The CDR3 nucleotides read TGCGCCAGCAGCCAAGATCCGCAACAGATCAACTCCTACGAGCAGTACTTC.

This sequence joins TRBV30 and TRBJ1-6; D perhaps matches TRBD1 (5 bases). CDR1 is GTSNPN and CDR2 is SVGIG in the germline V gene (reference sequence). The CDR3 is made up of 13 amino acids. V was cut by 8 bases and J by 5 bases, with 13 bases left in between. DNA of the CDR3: TGTGCCCAGGCTCAGGGCGATAATTCACCCCTCCACTTT. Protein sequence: CAQAQGDNSPLHF.